These 24 T cell receptor beta chains were all obtained from the same sample, sequenced in a study of identical twins. TCRdb redid the calling of the 5' RACE reads with MiXCR, one entry per CDR3 protein. The sample records 1.5 million to 2 million distinct CDR3 sequences, 25% to 35% being singletons. Sequencing was done on a sample of cord blood. The origin of the receptors is a newborn girl in good health.

The chain has TRBV20-1 and TRBJ2-4; 9 bases map to TRBD2. After removal of 2 bases from V and 1 base from J, the junction contained 6 bases not matched to a gene. The CDR3 has 16 amino acids. The germline V gene encodes CDR1 DFQATT and CDR2 SNEGSKA (reference sequence). The CDR3 sequence is CSARYGLAPAKNIQYF. CDR3 coding DNA: TGCAGTGCTAGATACGGACTAGCGCCCGCCAAAAACATTCAGTACTTC.

The chain has TRBV5-1 and TRBJ2-2; 12 bases are a match to TRBD2. This CDR3 comprises 16 residues. The V gene end was trimmed by 0 bases and the J gene end by 6 bases; junction bases not matched to a gene: 3. Germline CDR1 is SGHRS and CDR2 is YFSETQ. The DNA for the CDR3 is TGCGCCAGCAGCTTGGAGACTAGCGGGGGCGCCGGGGAGCTGTTTTTT. Its protein is CASSLETSGGAGELFF.

In the case of this clonotype: One end of the junction fails to match germline, which may point to a read error. The rearrangement joins TRBV20-1 to TRBJ2-1; D is uncertain. Germline V lookup: CDR1 DFQATT, CDR2 SNEGSKA (reference sequence). The CDR3 sequence is 14 residues long. This chain's CDR3 is CSASTGSSYNEQLF. In DNA, the CDR3 is TGCAGTGCCTCAACTGGTAGCTCCTACAATGAGCAGCTCTTC.

Notes on this clonotype: The junction departs from the called germline gene at one end, perhaps through a read error. The chain links TRBV12-3 or TRBV12-4 to TRBJ2-4, with 10 nucleotides matching TRBD2. CDR3 length equals 14 residues. The CDR3 here is CAGSHSLAGVEQYF. The DNA for the CDR3 is TGTGCCGGCAGCCACAGTCTAGCGGGGGTTGAGCAGTACTTC.

This clonotype was seen once. This may come from a read error, since a much larger clone is one base off. The chain couples TRBV4-1 to TRBJ2-1; D is unclear. The CDR3 length is 16 residues. The V gene's germline CDR1 is MGHRA and CDR2 YSYEKL. Trimming took 0 bases from V and 4 from J, leaving 13 bases between them. In DNA form, the CDR3 reads TGCGCCAGCAGCCAAGATATCAGCGAGAGATACAATGAGCAGTTCTTC. Amino acid sequence: CASSQDISERYNEQFF.

This chain joins TRBV28 and TRBJ1-1; D uncertain. The germline V gene has CDR1 MDHEN and CDR2 SYDVKM. V lost 3 bases and J lost 1, with 12 bases in between. The CDR3 sequence is 15 residues long. Written as DNA, the CDR3 is TGTGCCAGCAGTTTTAGGGCAGATACGAACACTGAAGCTTTCTTT. It translates to CASSFRADTNTEAFF.

J is TRBJ2-3 and V is TRBV20-1; D ambiguous. Looked up from germline, CDR1 is DFQATT and CDR2 is SNEGSKA (reference sequence). V lost 3 bases and J 6 bases, leaving 19 bases between the germline ends. CDR3 size: 15 residues. The CDR3, as DNA: TGCAGTGCTAGGAGCCTGAGACTGGGCTTGGATACGCAGTATTTT. Protein: CSARSLRLGLDTQYF.

V usage is TRBV6-2 or TRBV6-3 and J usage is TRBJ2-5, with D perhaps being TRBD1 or TRBD2 (5 bases each). CDR1 MNHEY and CDR2 SVGEGT come from the germline V gene. This CDR3 spans 14 amino acids. Trimming stripped 6 bases from V and 7 bases from J, with 18 bases between. CDR3 in DNA: TGTGCCAGCAGCCGGGACCGGCCGACTGGGACCCAGTACTTC. It encodes CASSRDRPTGTQYF.

V and J are TRBV20-1 and TRBJ1-2; tentative D call: TRBD1 (6 bases). Between the trimmed V and J ends, which lost 8 bases and 4 bases, there was a span of 23 bases. CDR3 size: 15 residues. Germline-derived CDR1 and CDR2 are DFQATT and SNEGSKA (reference sequence). The CDR3, as DNA: TGCAGTACCCAGGGGACTCCGGTGATTTCCTATGGCTACACCTTC. Translating gives CSTQGTPVISYGYTF.

CDR3 in amino acids: CASSLGRARVQETQYF. The CDR3, as DNA: TGTGCCAGCAGCTTGGGACGCGCGAGAGTCCAAGAGACCCAGTACTTC. The chain is built from TRBV5-6 and TRBJ2-5; D gene uncertain. With 0 bases removed from V and 1 base from J, the gap between germline ends came to 13 bases. The CDR3 sequence is 16 residues long. CDR1 and CDR2 (germline): SGHDT, YYEEEE. The full variable domain, in which reference TRBV5-6 and TRBJ2-5 provide the parts outside the CDR3, is DAGVTQSPTHLIKTRGQQVTLRCSPKSGHDTVSWYQQALGQGPQFIFQYYEEEERQRGNFPDRFSGHQFPNYSSELNVNALLLGDSALYLCASSLGRARVQETQYFGPGTRLLVL.

The V gene is TRBV5-8, the J gene TRBJ2-1; D ambiguous. Trimming took off 3 bases at V and 3 bases at J, with 13 bases between the two ends. From germline, CDR1 is SGHTS and CDR2 YDEGEE. The CDR3 is 15 amino acids. The chain's CDR3 is CASSYHFGGYNEQFF. CDR3 in DNA: TGTGCCAGCAGCTACCACTTTGGCGGCTACAATGAGCAGTTCTTC.

This clonotype was detected once. This chain links TRBV5-1 with TRBJ1-1; D possibly corresponds to TRBD1 (5 bases). Per germline, CDR1 SGHRS and CDR2 YFSETQ. The CDR3 is 12 residues long. Trimming removed 4 bases from V and 8 bases from J, with 12 bases in between. CDR3 residues: CASSGALREAFF. The CDR3 DNA follows: TGCGCCAGCAGCGGGGCCCTAAGGGAAGCTTTCTTT.

In regard to this clonotype: It may be a read error: a sequence one base away is much more abundant. The chain is built from TRBV7-6 and TRBJ2-3; TRBD2 agrees at 12 bases. The length of the CDR3 is 16 residues. Germline lookup yields CDR1 SGHVS and CDR2 FNYEAQ. DNA of the CDR3: TGTGCCAGCAGCTCCGGACTAGCGGGACCCACAGATGCGCAGTATTTT. Its protein product is CASSSGLAGPTDAQYF. Full variable domain (rest looked up from reference TRBV7-6 and TRBJ2-3): GAGVSQSPRYKVTKRGQDVALRCDPISGHVSLYWYRQALGQGPEFLTYFNYEAQQDKSGLPNDRFSAERPEGSISTLTIQRTEQRDSAMYRCASSSGLAGPTDAQYFGPGTRLTVL.

The chain combines TRBV29-1 with TRBJ2-3; 8 nucleotides align to TRBD2. With V trimmed by 1 base and J by 9 bases, 9 bases remained unmatched. Germline V gene data show CDR1 as SQVTM and CDR2 as ANQGSEA. CDR3 length: 14 residues. The CDR3 here is CSVEGAGVGDTQYF. The CDR3 DNA is TGCAGCGTTGAAGGAGCGGGAGTGGGAGACACGCAGTATTTT.

In its sample, this clonotype was seen a few times. The genes are TRBV5-1 and TRBJ2-1; D perhaps matches TRBD2 (6 bases). V lost 3 bases and J 7 bases, leaving 11 bases between the germline ends. Germline assignment: CDR1 SGHRS and CDR2 YFSETQ. The CDR3 sequence is 13 residues long. The CDR3 DNA reads TGCGCCAGCAGCTCAGGCGGGAAAAATGAGCAGTTCTTC. Residues: CASSSGGKNEQFF.

This rearrangement joins TRBV3-1 to TRBJ1-1; a possible D gene is TRBD1 (5 bases). The germline CDR1 and CDR2 sequences are LGHDT and YNNKEL (reference sequence). V lost 1 base, J lost 6 bases, and 15 bases lay in between. The CDR3 contains 15 residues. CDR3 DNA: TGTGCCAGCAGCCAAGTGGGACCAAAGGTCCCTGAAGCTTTCTTT. This encodes CASSQVGPKVPEAFF.

The chain combines TRBV27 with TRBJ1-1; possible D gene TRBD1, 6 bases. Germline V lookup: CDR1 MNHEY, CDR2 SMNVEV (reference sequence). The CDR3 runs to 15 residues. V lost 2 bases and J lost 3, with 13 bases in between. CDR3 in DNA: TGTGCCAGCAGTTTAGTTGGGGGCGCGTACACTGAAGCTTTCTTT. Amino acid sequence: CASSLVGGAYTEAFF.

This chain uses TRBV20-1 with TRBJ2-7, with 9 bases fitting TRBD1. Germline CDR1 DFQATT, CDR2 SNEGSKA (reference sequence). This CDR3 comprises 15 residues. Trimming took 0 bases from V and 2 from J; bases not matched to a gene: 5. This CDR3 reads CSAREVGTGPYEQYF. The CDR3, as DNA: TGCAGTGCTAGAGAGGTGGGGACAGGGCCCTACGAGCAGTACTTC.

The V call is TRBV5-6, the J call TRBJ1-1; D might be TRBD1 (5 bases). The CDR3 is 15 residues long. Trimming stripped 0 bases from V and 0 bases from J, with 9 bases between. The V gene's germline CDR1 is SGHDT and CDR2 YYEEEE. DNA for the CDR3: TGTGCCAGCAGCTTGGTACCGGACATGAACACTGAAGCTTTCTTT. Translated, it gives CASSLVPDMNTEAFF.

The chain joins TRBV2 to TRBJ1-6; TRBD1 aligns across 7 bases. The V gene end was trimmed by 8 bases and the J gene end by 0 bases; junction bases not matched to a gene: 7. Per germline, CDR1 SNHLY and CDR2 FYNNEI. The CDR3 sequence is 16 residues long. CDR3 nucleotide sequence: TGTGCCAGCGAGGGGACAGCCCTCTCCTATAATTCACCCCTCCACTTT. As protein: CASEGTALSYNSPLHF.

The V and J genes are TRBV4-2 and TRBJ2-3; 8 positions agree with TRBD1. The CDR3 runs 16 residues. Trimming took 3 bases from V and 2 from J; bases not matched to a gene: 7. CDR1 is LGHNA and CDR2 is YNFKEQ in the germline V gene. CDR3 loop: CASSQPGQVITDTQYF. The CDR3 DNA reads TGTGCCAGCAGCCAGCCGGGACAGGTGATCACAGATACGCAGTATTTT.

This clonotype was recorded a few times. The V and J genes are TRBV5-1 and TRBJ1-1, with D unresolved. Trimming cost V 1 base and J 1 base, with 11 bases left between them. The CDR3 runs to 15 residues. CDR1 is SGHRS, CDR2 YFSETQ, per germline. CDR3: CASSLYSRTNTEAFF. The DNA of the CDR3 is TGCGCCAGCAGCTTGTACTCCCGGACGAACACTGAAGCTTTCTTT.

This clonotype turned up a few times. This chain links TRBV10-3 with TRBJ1-1; D uncertain. The CDR3 length is 13 residues. V gave up 5 bases and J gave up 2 bases, with 9 bases separating them. Germline CDR1 reads ENHRY; CDR2 reads SYGVKD. In DNA, the CDR3 is TGTGCCATCAGTTCCGCAACCAACACTGAAGCTTTCTTT. Encoded protein: CAISSATNTEAFF.

The V gene is TRBV28, the J gene TRBJ2-3; TRBD2 matches 8 bases. The J segment lost 2 bases and the V segment lost 5 bases, leaving 9 bases of the junction unmatched. The CDR3 is 16 residues long. Germline V lookup: CDR1 MDHEN, CDR2 SYDVKM. The CDR3 DNA is TGTGCCAGCAGTCCCCAGGCGGGAGGTTCCACAGATACGCAGTATTTT. Amino acid sequence: CASSPQAGGSTDTQYF.